These 15 T cell receptor beta chains share one sample of origin, sequenced in a study of T-cell memory formation after mild COVID-19. TCRdb processed the 5' RACE reads anew with MiXCR; each CDR3 protein has one entry. The sample has 350,000 to 550,000 distinct CDR3 sequences; roughly 17% are singletons. Sequenced: PBMCs or a T cell subset sorted from them (not recorded which). These receptors were taken from a man between 18 and 35 years old who had mild COVID-19 (a few samples of this study predate the infection). Cell type and time point are not known.

This clonotype was seen more than once but under ten times. This rearrangement joins TRBV4-1 to TRBJ2-7; D might be TRBD2 (6 bases). V was pared by 3 bases and J by 2 bases, with 14 bases between. Germline CDR1 is MGHRA and CDR2 is YSYEKL. The CDR3 has 15 amino acids. CDR3 amino acids: CASSQALGGTYEQYV. In DNA, the CDR3 is TGCGCCAGCAGCCAGGCTCTCGGGGGAACCTACGAGCAGTACGTC.

This clonotype has only a few counts. CDR3 bases: TGCGCCAGCAGCCTCGGCCGGGCGAAAGAGACCCAGTACTTC. This gives the protein CASSLGRAKETQYF. This chain links TRBV5-1 with TRBJ2-5; D remains unclear. V was clipped by 4 bases and J by 3 bases, with 13 bases between them. The CDR3 is 14 residues long. CDR1 is SGHRS and CDR2 is YFSETQ in the germline V gene.

This clonotype was detected a few times. The chain employs TRBV30 and TRBJ2-7; D possibly uses TRBD1 or TRBD2 (5 bases each). V was pared by 3 bases and J by 7 bases, with 16 bases between. Germline lookup yields CDR1 GTSNPN and CDR2 SVGIG (reference sequence). The CDR3 consists of 13 residues. As DNA, the CDR3 is TGTGCCTGGAGGGTACCTGGGACCTGGGAGCAGTACTTC. Its protein product is CAWRVPGTWEQYF.

The chain joins TRBV7-2 to TRBJ1-1; D not resolved. V was pared by 5 bases and J by 1 base, with 5 bases between. Per germline, CDR1 SGHTA and CDR2 FQGNSA. CDR3 size: 12 residues. The DNA of the CDR3 is TGTGCCAGCAGCATAAAGAACACTGAAGCTTTCTTT. Translated, it gives CASSIKNTEAFF.

The V call is TRBV7-6, the J call TRBJ1-5, with no clear D. Germline CDR1 is SGHVS and CDR2 is FNYEAQ. Trimming shortened V by 1 base and J by 2 bases, and 12 bases separated the two germline ends. This CDR3 has 16 residues. The DNA of the CDR3 is TGTGCCAGCAGCTTAGTGGCGGTCGGCGGCAATCAGCCCCAGCATTTT. Translation gives CASSLVAVGGNQPQHF. Drawing the rest from reference TRBV7-6 and TRBJ1-5, the complete variable domain is GAGVSQSPRYKVTKRGQDVALRCDPISGHVSLYWYRQALGQGPEFLTYFNYEAQQDKSGLPNDRFSAERPEGSISTLTIQRTEQRDSAMYRCASSLVAVGGNQPQHFGDGTRLSIL.

This clonotype showed up just a few times. This rearrangement joins TRBV7-2 to TRBJ1-6; the match to TRBD1 covers 8 bases. The V gene end was trimmed by 0 bases and the J gene end by 13 bases; junction bases not matched to a gene: 8. The CDR3 loop spans 15 amino acids. Germline CDR1 and CDR2: SGHTA and FQGNSA. This chain's CDR3 is CASSLAVGQGAPLHF. CDR3 coding DNA: TGTGCCAGCAGCTTAGCGGTTGGACAGGGTGCGCCCCTCCACTTT.

Turning to this clonotype: A junction end diverges from the germline sequence, so it may reflect a read error. This rearrangement joins TRBV28 to TRBJ1-5; TRBD1 might be the D (5 bases). Germline V lookup: CDR1 MDHEN, CDR2 SYDVKM. This CDR3 is 16 amino acids long. The CDR3 sequence: CASSSLLEGSNQPQHF. CDR3 nucleotide sequence: TGTGCAAGCAGTTCCCTCCTGGAGGGGAGCAATCAGCCCCAGCATTTT.

This clonotype occurred a few times. The chain carries TRBV10-2 and TRBJ2-3; D is perhaps TRBD2 (6 bases). The CDR3 has 14 amino acids. From germline, CDR1 is WSHSY and CDR2 SAAADI. V lost 2 bases and J 3 bases, leaving 9 bases between the germline ends. The CDR3 nucleotides are TGCGCCAGCAGTGAGGCAGGGAGGACAGATACGCAGTATTTT. Protein sequence: CASSEAGRTDTQYF.

This sequence joins TRBV6-6 and TRBJ2-2, with 8 bases fitting TRBD2. Germline CDR1 and CDR2: MNHNY and SVGAGI (reference sequence). Unmatched junction bases numbered 7, after V lost 6 bases and J lost 4 bases. The CDR3 spans 15 residues. The CDR3 DNA reads TGTGCCAGCAGCCCGGGACTAGTCAGCACCGGGGAGCTGTTTTTT. Translated, it gives CASSPGLVSTGELFF.

This clonotype appeared a few times. J is TRBJ2-7 and V is TRBV4-1; no clear D gene. Germline assignment: CDR1 MGHRA and CDR2 YSYEKL. The V end lost 0 bases, the J end lost 4 bases, and 13 bases lay between the germline ends. This CDR3 spans 15 amino acids. The CDR3 DNA sequence: TGCGCCAGCAGCCAAGATTGGGAAGGTTTTTACGAGCAGTACGTC. Amino acids: CASSQDWEGFYEQYV.

The gene calls are TRBV30 and TRBJ2-1; 9 bases are a match to TRBD1. V shed 0 bases and J 7 bases; nucleotides not matched to a gene: 4. There are 14 residues in the CDR3. Germline V gene lookup returns CDR1 GTSNPN and CDR2 SVGIG (reference sequence). CDR3: CAWSVGTGSNEQFF. As DNA, the CDR3 is TGTGCCTGGAGTGTCGGGACAGGGTCGAATGAGCAGTTCTTC.

The chain has TRBV5-5 and TRBJ2-3; 8 nucleotides line up with TRBD1. The length of the CDR3 is 16 residues. Germline assignment: CDR1 SGHKS and CDR2 YYEKEE (reference sequence). The trim removed 4 bases at V and 3 bases at J, leaving 10 bases unmatched. The DNA for the CDR3 is TGTGCCAGCAGCCCATCCAGACAGGGGATGACAGATACGCAGTATTTT. It codes for CASSPSRQGMTDTQYF.

The rearrangement links TRBV5-5 to TRBJ2-2; D is possibly TRBD1 or TRBD2 (5 bases each). Germline V gene lookup returns CDR1 SGHKS and CDR2 YYEKEE (reference sequence). Trimming took 5 bases from V and 2 from J, leaving 13 bases between them. This CDR3 comprises 15 residues. For the CDR3, the DNA is TGTGCCAGCAGTTGGATTGGGGGAAACACCGGGGAGCTGTTTTTT. This sequence encodes CASSWIGGNTGELFF.

The chain combines TRBV19 with TRBJ2-7; D not resolved. V gave up 4 bases and J gave up 4 bases, with 17 bases separating them. There are 15 residues in the CDR3. Germline V CDR1 and CDR2: LNHDA, SQIVND (reference sequence). DNA for the CDR3: TGTGCCAGTAGTACCCGGGTGGCAGGAGCATACGAGCAGTACTTC. Protein product: CASSTRVAGAYEQYF.

The chain combines TRBV4-2 with TRBJ1-1, with TRBD1 identical over 9 bases. Germline values: CDR1 LGHNA, CDR2 YNFKEQ. This CDR3 contains 15 residues. Trimming cost V 4 bases and J 3 bases; bases outside gene matches: 6. The CDR3 DNA is TGTGCCAGCAGCCCGGGACAGGGTAAGGACACTGAAGCTTTCTTT. As protein: CASSPGQGKDTEAFF.